A single sample is the source of the 28 T cell receptor beta chains below, sequenced in a study of blood T cell repertoires in COVID-19. TCRdb keeps only in-frame clones here, not all; method: immunoSEQ multiplex PCR. This table holds 250,000 to 300,000 clones, 84% found once. The sample comprised PBMCs or T cells enriched from blood (not recorded which). Source of these receptors: a man aged 25 to 45 with acute COVID-19.

This chain joins TRBV19 and TRBJ1-4; TRBD1 matches at 8 bases. CDR1 is LNHDA, CDR2 SQIVND, per germline (reference sequence). The CDR3 length is 15 residues. The V segment lost 5 bases and the J segment 7 bases; nucleotides outside the gene matches: 9. CDR3 residues: CASSRGTGSGEKLFF. DNA for the CDR3: TGTGCCAGTAGTCGAGGGACAGGTTCGGGTGAAAAACTGTTTTTT.

The V and J genes are TRBV6-5 and TRBJ1-2; 8 nucleotides line up with TRBD1. Per the germline V gene, CDR1 is MNHEY and CDR2 is SVGAGI. Trimming took 5 bases from V and 8 from J; bases not matched to a gene: 10. This CDR3 has 14 amino acids. The CDR3 reads CASSHTDREDGYTF. Here the CDR3 DNA reads TGTGCCAGCAGTCATACGGACAGGGAGGACGGCTACACCTTC.

The genes are TRBV5-6 and TRBJ2-3; D is perhaps TRBD2 (7 bases). Deletions cut 4 bases from V and 4 bases from J, with 16 bases between. The CDR3 totals 15 residues. From germline, CDR1 is SGHDT and CDR2 YYEEEE. CDR3 nucleotide sequence: TGTGCCAGCAGCCCGGGTGCGGGGGCGGCAGATACGCAGTATTTT. Its translation is CASSPGAGAADTQYF.

The chain has TRBV6-5 and TRBJ1-1, with 7 bases aligning to TRBD1. The ends lost 6 bases at V and 0 bases at J; junction bases unmatched: 1. The CDR3 spans 13 residues. Germline V gives CDR1 MNHEY, CDR2 SVGAGI. The CDR3 here is CASRQGMNTEAFF. The CDR3 bases are TGTGCCAGCAGACAGGGGATGAACACTGAAGCTTTCTTT.

The genes are TRBV11-2 and TRBJ1-2; D unresolved. In germline, CDR1 is SGHAT, CDR2 FQNNGV. Trimming stripped 5 bases from V and 4 bases from J, with 8 bases between. The CDR3 is 12 amino acids. The CDR3 protein is CASSSNTYGYTF. CDR3 DNA sequence: TGTGCCAGCAGCAGCAATACCTATGGCTACACCTTC.

The gene calls are TRBV3-1 (or the pseudogene TRBV3-2) and TRBJ2-5; D might be TRBD1 (5 bases). The CDR3 covers 12 residues. The germline V gene has CDR1 LGHDT and CDR2 YNNKEL (reference sequence). Trimming shortened V by 8 bases and J by 7 bases, and 14 bases separated the two germline ends. CDR3 in amino acids: CASLSGKGTQYF. In DNA, the CDR3 is TGTGCCAGCCTATCAGGGAAGGGGACCCAGTACTTC.

V gene TRBV9 combines with J gene TRBJ2-5; 7 bases match TRBD2. The CDR3 consists of 14 residues. Losses at the gene ends were 0 bases for V and 2 bases for J; bases not matched to a gene: 1. From germline, CDR1 is SGDLS and CDR2 YYNGEE. The CDR3 DNA reads as TGTGCCAGCAGCGTAGGGGGACTACAAGAGACCCAGTACTTC. Encoded protein: CASSVGGLQETQYF. Full variable domain (missing parts from reference TRBV9 and TRBJ2-5): DSGVTQTPKHLITATGQRVTLRCSPRSGDLSVYWYQQSLDQGLQFLIQYYNGEERAKGNILERFSAQQFPDLHSELNLSSLELGDSALYFCASSVGGLQETQYFGPGTRLLVL.

This clone was found a few times. This sequence joins TRBV7-2 and TRBJ1-2; 11 nucleotides line up with TRBD1. The CDR3 is 15 residues long. Trimming cost V 5 bases and J 7 bases; bases outside gene matches: 9. CDR1 and CDR2 from the germline V gene are SGHTA and FQGNSA. CDR3 sequence: CASSLAGQGARGYTF. CDR3 in DNA: TGTGCCAGCAGCCTTGCAGGACAGGGGGCCCGTGGCTACACCTTC.

The chain carries TRBV5-6 and TRBJ1-1, with D tentatively TRBD1 (6 bases). V shed 4 bases and J shed 1 base, with 17 bases lying between them. The CDR3 covers 16 residues. Per the germline V gene, CDR1 is SGHDT and CDR2 is YYEEEE. Written as DNA, the CDR3 is TGTGCCAGCAGCGGCGGGGGCAGGGCGGCGAACACTGAAGCTTTCTTT. Translation gives CASSGGGRAANTEAFF.

The genes are TRBV11-2 and TRBJ2-2; TRBD1 aligns across 8 bases. This CDR3 is built from 17 residues. V shed 1 base, J shed 2 bases, and the junction held 6 bases outside the gene matches. Germline V gene data show CDR1 as SGHAT and CDR2 as FQNNGV. The CDR3: CASSLARGQANTGELFF. CDR3 in DNA: TGTGCCAGCAGCTTAGCCCGGGGACAGGCCAACACCGGGGAGCTGTTTTTT.

V is TRBV7-9 and J is TRBJ1-1; 11 bases agree with TRBD1. The germline CDR1 and CDR2 sequences are SEHNR and FQNEAQ (reference sequence). The CDR3 sequence is 15 residues long. J lost 8 bases, V lost 2 bases, and 7 bases had no gene match. CDR3 loop: CASSLPGQGESEAFF. The CDR3 nucleotides are TGTGCCAGCAGCTTACCGGGACAGGGGGAATCAGAAGCTTTCTTT.

Turning to this clone: At one end, the junction sequence differs from germline, possibly due to a read error. This chain uses TRBV5-1 with TRBJ2-1; 9 nucleotides match TRBD2. CDR3 size: 16 residues. The germline V gene has CDR1 SGHRS and CDR2 YFSETQ. The chain's CDR3 is CASSRSTSGSYNEQFF. The DNA for the CDR3 is TGTGCCAGCAGCCGCTCGACTAGCGGATCCTACAATGAGCAGTTCTTC.

The chain combines TRBV5-4 with TRBJ1-2, with 7 positions matching TRBD1. V trimming: 3 bases; J trimming: 2 bases; junction bases outside the gene matches: 4. The CDR3 contains 14 residues. Germline values: CDR1 SGHNT, CDR2 YYREEE (reference sequence). The CDR3 loop is CASSSPGQNYGYTF. In nucleotides, the CDR3 is TGTGCCAGCAGCTCGCCGGGACAGAACTATGGCTACACCTTC.

The table lists this clone with a few counts. The rearrangement joins TRBV20-1 to TRBJ1-2; D unresolved. Germline CDR1 reads DFQATT; CDR2 reads SNEGSKA (reference sequence). The CDR3 totals 12 residues. Between the trimmed V and J ends, which lost 3 bases and 3 bases, there was a span of 8 bases. Written as DNA, the CDR3 is TGCAGTGCTAGTTTTGGCTACTATGGCTACACCTTC. Residues: CSASFGYYGYTF.

This chain connects TRBV28 to TRBJ2-5, with 12 bases aligning to TRBD2. CDR1 and CDR2 from the germline V gene are MDHEN and SYDVKM. V shed 3 bases and J 5 bases; nucleotides not matched to a gene: 4. The CDR3 extends over 15 amino acids. The CDR3 coding sequence is TGTGCCAGCAGTTTTCTAGCGGGGGGGCGGGAGACCCAGTACTTC. Its translation is CASSFLAGGRETQYF.

This clone was seen more than once but under ten times. The rearrangement links TRBV11-2 to TRBJ1-5, with D possibly being TRBD1 (5 bases). Germline CDR1 and CDR2: SGHAT and FQNNGV. This CDR3 has 13 residues. Deletions cut 5 bases from V and 10 bases from J, with 15 bases between. CDR3 nucleotides: TGTGCCAGCAGCCCGGGGTGGGGGGAACCCCAGCATTTT. Translation: CASSPGWGEPQHF.

The rearrangement joins TRBV7-9 to TRBJ1-6, with a possible D match to TRBD1 (6 bases). Germline-derived CDR1 and CDR2 are SEHNR and FQNEAQ (reference sequence). The CDR3 contains 14 residues. Trimming shortened V by 1 base and J by 11 bases, and 12 bases separated the two germline ends. The chain's CDR3 is CASSLGQVGPPLHF. The CDR3, as DNA: TGTGCCAGCAGCTTAGGACAGGTTGGTCCACCCCTCCACTTT.

The chain combines TRBV9 with TRBJ1-3; D possibly corresponds to TRBD1 (5 bases). Germline V gene sequence: CDR1 SGDLS, CDR2 YYNGEE. Trimming pared 3 bases from V and 0 bases from J, leaving 7 bases between. This CDR3 has 14 amino acids. CDR3 sequence (DNA): TGTGCCAGCAGCGCAGGGCTCTCTGGAAACACCATATATTTT. This gives the protein CASSAGLSGNTIYF.

The chain carries TRBV27 and TRBJ1-6; possible D gene TRBD1, 5 bases. Trimming pared 5 bases from V and 6 bases from J, leaving 17 bases between. The CDR3 spans 16 residues. The germline CDR1 and CDR2 sequences are MNHEY and SMNVEV (reference sequence). As DNA, the CDR3 is TGTGCCAGCAGTCCAACCTGGGGAGGGGTTAATTCACCCCTCCACTTT. It is translated as CASSPTWGGVNSPLHF.

The rearrangement links TRBV13 to TRBJ1-4; a weak D match, TRBD1 (5 bases). Germline assignment: CDR1 PRHDT and CDR2 FYEKMQ (reference sequence). This CDR3 comprises 13 residues. V lost 6 bases and J lost 5, with 10 bases in between. The CDR3 spells CASRAGPNEKLFF. CDR3 in DNA: TGTGCCAGCAGGGCAGGGCCAAATGAAAAACTGTTTTTT.

The chain uses TRBV6-5 and TRBJ2-1; D remains unclear. Germline V gene sequence: CDR1 MNHEY, CDR2 SVGAGI. The CDR3 loop spans 12 amino acids. Trimming cost V 6 bases and J 2 bases, with 5 bases left between them. In DNA form, the CDR3 reads TGTGCCAGCAGCCACACCTACAATGAGCAGTTCTTC. This codes for CASSHTYNEQFF.

V and J are TRBV28 and TRBJ1-6; unclear D gene. This CDR3 region has 16 residues. Germline V CDR1 and CDR2: MDHEN, SYDVKM. The V end was cut by 6 bases, the J end by 0 bases, with 12 bases between. CDR3 nucleotides: TGTGCCAGCAGATTCCCTTCGAGCTCCTATAATTCACCCCTCCACTTT. Residues: CASRFPSSSYNSPLHF.

This rearrangement joins TRBV5-1 to TRBJ2-3; 7 bases are shared with TRBD1. The V gene's germline CDR1 is SGHRS and CDR2 YFSETQ. The CDR3 loop spans 16 amino acids. The V gene end was trimmed by 0 bases and the J gene end by 0 bases; junction bases not matched to a gene: 4. The chain's CDR3 is CASSLGRGQSTDTQYF. The CDR3 DNA follows: TGCGCCAGCAGCTTGGGTAGGGGGCAGAGCACAGATACGCAGTATTTT.

V gene TRBV19 combines with J gene TRBJ1-6, with 8 bases matching TRBD1. The germline V gene has CDR1 LNHDA and CDR2 SQIVND (reference sequence). V was pared by 3 bases and J by 11 bases, with 6 bases of the junction left unmatched. The CDR3 has 14 residues. The CDR3 DNA reads TGTGCCAGTAGTATCCCTACAGGGGGAGCACCCCTCCACTTT. Protein sequence: CASSIPTGGAPLHF.

The chain uses TRBV5-4 and TRBJ1-1; 8 bases fit TRBD1. Germline V gives CDR1 SGHNT, CDR2 YYREEE (reference sequence). V was pared by 4 bases and J by 8 bases, with 10 bases of the junction left unmatched. This CDR3 has 14 residues. The CDR3 nucleotides read TGTGCCAGCAGCCCAACTCAGGGGGCCCCAGAAGCTTTCTTT. Residues: CASSPTQGAPEAFF.

This clone was picked up one time. This chain links TRBV19 with TRBJ1-1, with a tentative D call TRBD1 (5 bases). This CDR3 has 15 residues. From germline, CDR1 is LNHDA and CDR2 SQIVND (reference sequence). V lost 8 bases and J 3 bases, leaving 19 bases between the germline ends. CDR3 residues: CASDGGPGRYTEAFF. CDR3 sequence (DNA): TGTGCCAGTGATGGGGGACCCGGGAGGTACACTGAAGCTTTCTTT.

The J gene is TRBJ1-4, the V gene TRBV4-3; weak D call: TRBD1 (5 bases). The germline gives CDR1 LGHNA, CDR2 YSLEER. V dropped 1 base and J dropped 2 bases, with 14 bases sitting between them. This CDR3 has 17 residues. CDR3 region: CASSQVGGARTNEKLFF. Written as DNA, the CDR3 is TGCGCCAGCAGCCAAGTGGGCGGGGCGCGGACTAATGAAAAACTGTTTTTT.

Concerning this clone: An end of the junction differs from the germline gene, which may be a read error. The chain couples TRBV5-1 to TRBJ2-1; 12 nucleotides align to TRBD1. The length of the CDR3 is 16 residues. CDR1 is SGHRS and CDR2 is YFSETQ in the germline V gene. As DNA, the CDR3 is TGTGCCAGCAGCGTGCCGGGACAGGGGGCGAGAAATGAGCAGTTCTTC. Translated, it gives CASSVPGQGARNEQFF.